This TCR beta chain stems from a study of OX40 agonist ivuxolimab in advanced cancers. The table came from immunoSEQ multiplex PCR; TCRdb's copy has only in-frame clones and leaves some out. The repertoire consists of tens of thousands of clones, with 94% occurring once and the leading ten covering over 2.5%. The clonotype comes from an adult with an advanced solid tumor such as melanoma, head and neck, liver or kidney cancer. The material was CD4+ or CD8+ T cells sorted from blood, obtained in a trial of the OX40 agonist ivuxolimab.

The DNA of the CDR3 is TGTGCCTGGAGTGTGGCAGGGGGAAAGGCTGAAGCTTTCTTT. This gives the protein CAWSVAGGKAEAFF. The chain joins TRBV30 to TRBJ1-1; 7 nucleotides agree with TRBD1. The V gene's germline CDR1 is GTSNPN and CDR2 SVGIG (reference sequence). This CDR3 region has 14 residues. V lost 0 bases, J lost 6 bases, and 7 bases stayed unmatched.